This TCR beta chain was recorded in a study of radiotherapy plus CTLA-4 blockade in lung cancer. Overall study context: Overall, 18% of patients showed an objective response, while around 34% attained disease control.

This CDR3 region has 14 residues. Germline assignment: CDR1 LNHDA and CDR2 SQIVND (reference sequence). Trimming pared 10 bases from V and 9 bases from J, leaving 22 bases between. Patients in the study, people with chemo-refractory metastatic non-small-cell lung cancer, received focal radiation plus ipilimumab CTLA-4 blockade. Study-level points and caveats: Blood-borne expansion of tumor-derived TCR clones followed radiotherapy plus ipilimumab.

As regards this clone: What it recognizes is unknown.

Only in-frame clones appear in the TCRdb table, and some are missing; sequencing was by immunoSEQ multiplex PCR. The sample has some 100,000 clones, around 83% seen once; the top ten hold roughly 15%. The source was peripheral blood, collected from a patient treated with radiotherapy plus ipilimumab. This chain connects TRBV19 to TRBJ2-1, with D possibly matching TRBD2 (6 bases). This sequence originates from a human donor with non-small cell lung cancer that progressed on radiotherapy plus ipilimumab. CDR3 sequence (DNA): TGTGCCACCCGGACTATAGGGCTTCGTGGTGAGCAGTTCTTC. Amino acid sequence: CATRTIGLRGEQFF.